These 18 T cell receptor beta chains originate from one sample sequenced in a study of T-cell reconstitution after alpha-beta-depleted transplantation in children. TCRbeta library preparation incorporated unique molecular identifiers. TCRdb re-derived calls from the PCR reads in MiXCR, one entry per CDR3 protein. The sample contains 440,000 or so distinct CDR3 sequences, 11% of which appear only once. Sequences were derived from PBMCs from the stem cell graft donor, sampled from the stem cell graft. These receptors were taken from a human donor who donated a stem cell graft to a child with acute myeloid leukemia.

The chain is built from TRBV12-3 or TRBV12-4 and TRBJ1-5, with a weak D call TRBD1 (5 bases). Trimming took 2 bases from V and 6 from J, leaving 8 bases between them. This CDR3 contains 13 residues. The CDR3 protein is CASSLNQGQPQHF. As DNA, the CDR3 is TGTGCCAGCAGTTTAAATCAGGGTCAGCCCCAGCATTTT.

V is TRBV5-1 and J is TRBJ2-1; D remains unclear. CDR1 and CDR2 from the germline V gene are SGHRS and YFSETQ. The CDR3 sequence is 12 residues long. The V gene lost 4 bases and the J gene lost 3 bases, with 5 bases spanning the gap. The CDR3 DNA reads TGCGCCAGCAGCGGGAACTACAATGAGCAGTTCTTC. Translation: CASSGNYNEQFF.

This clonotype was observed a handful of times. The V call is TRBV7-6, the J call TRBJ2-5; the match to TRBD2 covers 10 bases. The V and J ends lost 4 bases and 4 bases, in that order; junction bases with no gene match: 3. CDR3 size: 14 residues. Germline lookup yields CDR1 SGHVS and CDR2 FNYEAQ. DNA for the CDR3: TGTGCCAGCAGCTCCGGACTAGCGGCAGAGACCCAGTACTTC. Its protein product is CASSSGLAAETQYF. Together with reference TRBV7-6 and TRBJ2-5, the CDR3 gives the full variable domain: GAGVSQSPRYKVTKRGQDVALRCDPISGHVSLYWYRQALGQGPEFLTYFNYEAQQDKSGLPNDRFSAERPEGSISTLTIQRTEQRDSAMYRCASSSGLAAETQYFGPGTRLLVL.

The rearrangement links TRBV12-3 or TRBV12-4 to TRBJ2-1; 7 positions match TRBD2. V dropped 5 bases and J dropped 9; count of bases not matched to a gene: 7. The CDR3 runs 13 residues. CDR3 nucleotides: TGTGCCAGCAGTCCCGGTAGCGGGTCTGAGCAGTTCTTC. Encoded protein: CASSPGSGSEQFF.

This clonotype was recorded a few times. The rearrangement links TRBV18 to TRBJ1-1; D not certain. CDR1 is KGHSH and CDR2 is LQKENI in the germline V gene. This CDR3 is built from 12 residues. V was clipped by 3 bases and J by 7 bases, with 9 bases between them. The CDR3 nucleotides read TGTGCCAGCTCACCCGTCAAGGGTGAAGCTTTCTTT. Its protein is CASSPVKGEAFF.

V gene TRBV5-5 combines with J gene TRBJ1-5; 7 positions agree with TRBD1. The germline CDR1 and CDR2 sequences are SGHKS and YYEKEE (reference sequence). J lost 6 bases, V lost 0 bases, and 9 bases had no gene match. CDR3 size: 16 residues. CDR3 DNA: TGTGCCAGCAGCTTGGAGACGGGACAGACTCCTCAGCCCCAGCATTTT. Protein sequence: CASSLETGQTPQPQHF.

CDR3 in amino acids: CASSPPSGLFYEQYF. The CDR3 DNA follows: TGTGCCAGCTCACCACCGTCGGGACTATTTTACGAGCAGTACTTC. V gene TRBV18 combines with J gene TRBJ2-7; 7 bases match TRBD2. This CDR3 is 15 amino acids long. Germline values: CDR1 KGHSH, CDR2 LQKENI. Trimming took 0 bases from V and 4 from J; bases not matched to a gene: 6. Full variable domain (remainder filled in from reference TRBV18 and TRBJ2-7): NAGVMQNPRHLVRRRGQEARLRCSPMKGHSHVYWYRQLPEEGLKFMVYLQKENIIDESGMPKERFSAEFPKEGPSILRIQQVVRGDSAAYFCASSPPSGLFYEQYFGPGTRLTVT.

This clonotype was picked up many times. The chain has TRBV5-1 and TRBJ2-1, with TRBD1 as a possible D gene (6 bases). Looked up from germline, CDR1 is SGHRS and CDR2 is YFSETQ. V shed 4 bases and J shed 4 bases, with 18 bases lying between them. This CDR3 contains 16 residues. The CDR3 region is CASSGGQFGLYNEQFF. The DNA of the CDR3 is TGCGCCAGCAGCGGAGGACAGTTCGGTTTATACAATGAGCAGTTCTTC.

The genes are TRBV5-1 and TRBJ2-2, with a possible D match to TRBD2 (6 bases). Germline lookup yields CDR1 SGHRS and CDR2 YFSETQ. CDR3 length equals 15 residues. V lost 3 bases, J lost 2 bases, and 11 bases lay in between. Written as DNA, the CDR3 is TGCGCCAGCAGCTCCCGGACTATTAACACCGGGGAGCTGTTTTTT. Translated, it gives CASSSRTINTGELFF.

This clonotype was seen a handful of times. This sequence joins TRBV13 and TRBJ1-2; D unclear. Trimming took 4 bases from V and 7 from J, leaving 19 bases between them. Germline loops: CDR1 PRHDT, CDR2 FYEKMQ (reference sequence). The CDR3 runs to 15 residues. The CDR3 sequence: CASSSFGPPKGGYTF. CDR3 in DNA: TGTGCCAGCAGCTCATTCGGGCCGCCCAAGGGTGGCTACACCTTC. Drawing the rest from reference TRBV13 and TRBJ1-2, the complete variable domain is AAGVIQSPRHLIKEKRETATLKCYPIPRHDTVYWYQQGPGQDPQFLISFYEKMQSDKGSIPDRFSAQQFSDYHSELNMSSLELGDSALYFCASSSFGPPKGGYTFGSGTRLTVV.

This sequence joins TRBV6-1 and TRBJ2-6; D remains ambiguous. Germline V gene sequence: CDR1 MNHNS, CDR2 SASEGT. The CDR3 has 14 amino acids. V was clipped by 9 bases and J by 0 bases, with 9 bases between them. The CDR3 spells CASYGHSGANVLTF. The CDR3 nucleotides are TGTGCCAGTTACGGCCACTCTGGGGCCAACGTCCTGACTTTC.

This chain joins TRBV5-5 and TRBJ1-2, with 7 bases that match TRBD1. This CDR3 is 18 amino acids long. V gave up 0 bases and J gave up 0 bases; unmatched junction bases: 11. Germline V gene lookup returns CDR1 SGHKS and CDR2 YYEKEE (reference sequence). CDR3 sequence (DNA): TGTGCCAGCAGCTTGGCCTTTAGTGGGCAGGGGGCTAACTATGGCTACACCTTC. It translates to CASSLAFSGQGANYGYTF.

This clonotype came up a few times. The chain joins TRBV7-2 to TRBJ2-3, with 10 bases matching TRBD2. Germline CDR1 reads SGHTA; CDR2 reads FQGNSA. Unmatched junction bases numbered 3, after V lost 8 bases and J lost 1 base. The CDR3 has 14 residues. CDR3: CASGLAGGTDTQYF. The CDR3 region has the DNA TGTGCCAGCGGGCTAGCGGGGGGCACAGATACGCAGTATTTT.

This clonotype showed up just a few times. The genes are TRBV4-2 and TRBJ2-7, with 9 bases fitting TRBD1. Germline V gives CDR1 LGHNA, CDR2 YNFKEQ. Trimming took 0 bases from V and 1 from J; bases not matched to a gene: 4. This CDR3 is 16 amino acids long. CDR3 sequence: CASSQDVGTGSYEQYF. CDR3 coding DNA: TGTGCCAGCAGCCAAGATGTGGGGACAGGGTCCTACGAGCAGTACTTC.

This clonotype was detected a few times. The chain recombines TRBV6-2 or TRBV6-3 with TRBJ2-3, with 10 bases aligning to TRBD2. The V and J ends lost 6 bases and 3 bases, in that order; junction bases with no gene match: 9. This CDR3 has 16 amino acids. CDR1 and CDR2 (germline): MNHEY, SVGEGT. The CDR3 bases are TGTGCCAGCAGCCATCTTAGCGGGGGGACGACAGATACGCAGTATTTT. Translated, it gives CASSHLSGGTTDTQYF.

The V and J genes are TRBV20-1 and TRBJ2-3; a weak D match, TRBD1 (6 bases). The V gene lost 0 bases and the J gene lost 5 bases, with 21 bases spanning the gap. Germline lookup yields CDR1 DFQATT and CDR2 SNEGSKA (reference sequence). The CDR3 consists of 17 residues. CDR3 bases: TGCAGTGCTAGAGATAGGGTGGGGGCCTGGGATAGAGATACGCAGTATTTT. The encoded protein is CSARDRVGAWDRDTQYF.

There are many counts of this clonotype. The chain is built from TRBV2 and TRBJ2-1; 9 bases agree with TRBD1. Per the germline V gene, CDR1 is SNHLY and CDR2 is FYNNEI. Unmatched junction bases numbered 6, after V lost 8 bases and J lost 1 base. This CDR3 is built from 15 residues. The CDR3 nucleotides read TGTGCCAGCCAGACCGGGACAGGGTCCTACAATGAGCAGTTCTTC. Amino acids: CASQTGTGSYNEQFF. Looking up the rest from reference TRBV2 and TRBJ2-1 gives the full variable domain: EPEVTQTPSHQVTQMGQEVILRCVPISNHLYFYWYRQILGQKVEFLVSFYNNEISEKSEIFDDQFSVERPDGSNFTLKIRSTKLEDSAMYFCASQTGTGSYNEQFFGPGTRLTVL.

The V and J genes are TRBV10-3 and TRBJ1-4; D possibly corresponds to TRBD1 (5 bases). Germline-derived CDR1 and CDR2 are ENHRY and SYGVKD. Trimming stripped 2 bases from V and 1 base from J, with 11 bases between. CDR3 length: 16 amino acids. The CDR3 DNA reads TGTGCCATCAGTGAGGGGCAGGGAGGAACTAATGAAAAACTGTTTTTT. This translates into CAISEGQGGTNEKLFF.